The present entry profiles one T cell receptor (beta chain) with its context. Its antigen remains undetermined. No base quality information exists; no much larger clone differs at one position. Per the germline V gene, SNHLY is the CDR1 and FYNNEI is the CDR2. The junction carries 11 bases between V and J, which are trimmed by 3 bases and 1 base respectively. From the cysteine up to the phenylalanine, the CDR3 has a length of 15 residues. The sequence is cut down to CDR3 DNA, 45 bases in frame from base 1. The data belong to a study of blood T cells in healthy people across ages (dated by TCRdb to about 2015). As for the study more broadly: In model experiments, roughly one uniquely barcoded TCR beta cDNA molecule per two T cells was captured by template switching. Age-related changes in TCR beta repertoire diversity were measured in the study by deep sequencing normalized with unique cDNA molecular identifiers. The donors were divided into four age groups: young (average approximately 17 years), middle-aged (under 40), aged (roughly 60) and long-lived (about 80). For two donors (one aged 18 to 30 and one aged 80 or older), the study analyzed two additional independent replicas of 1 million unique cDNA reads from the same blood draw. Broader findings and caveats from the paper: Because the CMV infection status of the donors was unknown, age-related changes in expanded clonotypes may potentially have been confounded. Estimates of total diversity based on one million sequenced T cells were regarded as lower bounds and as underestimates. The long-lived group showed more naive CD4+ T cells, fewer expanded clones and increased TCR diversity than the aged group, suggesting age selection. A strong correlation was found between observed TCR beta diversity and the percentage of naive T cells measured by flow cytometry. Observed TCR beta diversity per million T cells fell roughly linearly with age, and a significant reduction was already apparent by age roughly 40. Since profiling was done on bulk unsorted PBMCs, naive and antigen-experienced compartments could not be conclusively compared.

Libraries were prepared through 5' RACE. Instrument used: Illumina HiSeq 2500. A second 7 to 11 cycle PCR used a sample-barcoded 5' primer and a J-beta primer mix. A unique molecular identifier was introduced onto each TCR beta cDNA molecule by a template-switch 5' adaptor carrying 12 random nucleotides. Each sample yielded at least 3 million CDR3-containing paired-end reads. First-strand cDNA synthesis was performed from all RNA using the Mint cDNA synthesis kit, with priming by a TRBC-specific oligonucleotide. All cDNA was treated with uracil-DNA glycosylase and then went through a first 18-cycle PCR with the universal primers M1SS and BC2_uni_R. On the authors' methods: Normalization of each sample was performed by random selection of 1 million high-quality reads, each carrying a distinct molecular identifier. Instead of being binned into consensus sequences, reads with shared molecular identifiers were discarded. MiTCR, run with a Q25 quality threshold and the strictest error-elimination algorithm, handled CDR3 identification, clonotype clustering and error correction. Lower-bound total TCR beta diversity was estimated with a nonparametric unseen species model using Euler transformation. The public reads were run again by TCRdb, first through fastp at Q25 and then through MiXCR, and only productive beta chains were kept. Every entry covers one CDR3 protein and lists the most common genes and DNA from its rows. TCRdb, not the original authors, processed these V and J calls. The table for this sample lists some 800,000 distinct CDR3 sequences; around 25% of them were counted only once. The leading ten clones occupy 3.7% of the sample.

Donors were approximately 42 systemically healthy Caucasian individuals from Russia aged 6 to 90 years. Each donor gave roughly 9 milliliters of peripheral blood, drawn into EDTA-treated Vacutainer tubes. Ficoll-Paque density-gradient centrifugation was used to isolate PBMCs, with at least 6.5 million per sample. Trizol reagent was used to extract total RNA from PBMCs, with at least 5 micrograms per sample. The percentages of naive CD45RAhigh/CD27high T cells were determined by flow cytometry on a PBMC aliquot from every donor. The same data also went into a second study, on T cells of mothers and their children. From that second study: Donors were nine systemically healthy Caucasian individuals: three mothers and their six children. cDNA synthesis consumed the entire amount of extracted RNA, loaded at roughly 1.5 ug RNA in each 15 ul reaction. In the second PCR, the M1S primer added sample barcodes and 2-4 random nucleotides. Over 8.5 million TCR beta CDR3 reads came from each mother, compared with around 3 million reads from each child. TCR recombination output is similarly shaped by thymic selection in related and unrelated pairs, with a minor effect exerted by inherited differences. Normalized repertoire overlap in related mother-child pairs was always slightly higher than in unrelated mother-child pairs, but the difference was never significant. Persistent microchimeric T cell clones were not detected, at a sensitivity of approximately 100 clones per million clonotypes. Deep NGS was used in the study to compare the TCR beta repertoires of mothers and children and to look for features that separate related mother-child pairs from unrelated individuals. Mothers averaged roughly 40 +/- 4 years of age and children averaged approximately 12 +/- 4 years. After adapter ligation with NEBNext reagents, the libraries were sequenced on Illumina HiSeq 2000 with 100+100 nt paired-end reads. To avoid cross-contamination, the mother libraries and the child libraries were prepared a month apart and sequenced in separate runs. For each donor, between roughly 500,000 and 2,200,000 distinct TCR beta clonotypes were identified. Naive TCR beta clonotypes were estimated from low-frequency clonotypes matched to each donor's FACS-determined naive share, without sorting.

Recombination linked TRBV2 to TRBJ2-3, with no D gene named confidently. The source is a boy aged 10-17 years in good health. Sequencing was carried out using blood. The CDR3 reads CASSDRWVRTDTQYF. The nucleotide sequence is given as TGTGCCAGCAGTGATAGGTGGGTCCGCACAGATACGCAGTATTTT.